The clone carrying this T cell receptor beta chain appeared many times. The antigen remains unidentified. From germline, CDR1 is ENHRY and CDR2 SYGVKD. Trimming removed 3 bases at V and 2 bases at J, with 14 bases between. The CDR3 consists of 16 residues. The sample comes from a study of CD8+CD57+ T cells in acquired aplastic anemia. General study results and limits: Controls and patients did not differ significantly in CD8+ Simpson's diversity.

Genomic DNA constituted the template upon which TCR beta VDJ and CDR3 profiling was performed. TCRdb fed the reads into MiXCR, producing one record per CDR3 protein. The data show 250,000 to 300,000 distinct CDR3 sequences, around 60% seen once. This TCR was recovered from a human donor with severe aplastic anemia or a healthy control (not recorded which). The gene calls are TRBV10-3 and TRBJ2-1, with D tentatively TRBD1 or TRBD2 (5 bases each). The specimen sequenced was sorted CD4+, CD8+, or CD8+CD57+ T cells (not recorded which) from PBMCs. The CDR3 DNA reads as TGTGCCATCAGTGATTACCGGGACGGAACCTACAATGAGCAGTTCTTC. Amino acid sequence: CAISDYRDGTYNEQFF.